This record concerns one T cell receptor (beta chain) sequence. No antigen is known for it. This sample is part of a study of cytomegalovirus exposure and HLA in healthy donors. Findings and caveats of the study: When a later analysis compared HLA-associated TCR beta chains with equally common others, the HLA-associated chains turned out to be more clonally expanded and to have lower generation probabilities.

A multiplex PCR was run with 60 Vbeta primers and 13 Jbeta primers. Profiling relied on immunoSEQ multiplex PCR, and the TCRdb table lists in-frame clones only, not all of them. In the table there are approximately 86,000 clones, around 85% of which are singletons. The germline gives CDR1 MGHRA, CDR2 YSYEKL. This CDR3 has 14 amino acids. The V and J ends lost 2 bases and 1 base respectively, with 8 bases between them. The sequenced sample was PBMCs. This receptor was identified in a man in his forties in good health and CMV-seropositive. The V and J genes are TRBV4-1 and TRBJ2-5; D is ambiguous. The CDR3: CASSQQVVQETQYF. The DNA of the CDR3 is TGCGCCAGCAGCCAACAGGTGGTCCAAGAGACCCAGTACTTC.